One and the same sample provided the 17 T cell receptor beta chains below, sequenced in a study of T cells after yellow fever vaccination (dated by TCRdb to the late 2010s). In light of the paper, this sample's treatment or condition label describes: live attenuated yellow fever vaccine strain. Receptors were amplified or captured by 5' RACE. These reads were obtained on an Illumina HiSeq 2500. The public reads were reanalyzed by TCRdb: fastp trimming at Q25, MiXCR alignment, in-frame beta chains only. CDR3 protein duplicates are merged, each entry listing the most common genes and DNA. For this sample there are around 350,000 distinct CDR3 sequences; approximately 5.7% appear just once. In total, the top ten clones hold approximately 15% of the sample. Source: PBMCs, taken 5 days after the yellow fever booster vaccination. These receptors all come from a young man who received the YFV17D yellow fever vaccine.

A few counts support this clonotype. V usage is TRBV30 and J usage is TRBJ2-5; D is unresolved. The CDR3 covers 13 residues. Looked up from germline, CDR1 is GTSNPN and CDR2 is SVGIG (reference sequence). With 1 base removed from V and 1 base from J, the gap between germline ends came to 7 bases. CDR3 in amino acids: CAWSGLPQETQYF. CDR3 DNA: TGTGCCTGGAGTGGGCTCCCCCAAGAGACCCAGTACTTC.

The V gene is TRBV5-5, the J gene TRBJ2-2, with D hard to call. The CDR3 runs 17 residues. The germline V and J ends were trimmed by 4 bases and 2 bases, with 18 bases remaining between them. The germline V gene encodes CDR1 SGHKS and CDR2 YYEKEE (reference sequence). CDR3 DNA sequence: TGTGCCAGCAGCCCTACTTCGTTGGGGTCTAACACCGGGGAGCTGTTTTTT. Translated, it gives CASSPTSLGSNTGELFF.

This clonotype was counted only a few times. The chain uses TRBV7-2 and TRBJ2-7; D is undetermined. CDR3 length equals 14 residues. V lost 1 base and J 0 bases, leaving 7 bases between the germline ends. Germline loops: CDR1 SGHTA, CDR2 FQGNSA. CDR3 region: CASSLDTYSYEQYF. In DNA, the CDR3 is TGTGCCAGCAGCTTAGACACCTACTCCTACGAGCAGTACTTC.

In this sample, this clonotype turned up many times. J is TRBJ2-1 and V is TRBV5-1; 8 nucleotides match TRBD1. This CDR3 has 14 amino acids. Germline loops: CDR1 SGHRS, CDR2 YFSETQ. Unmatched junction bases numbered 6, after V lost 4 bases and J lost 6 bases. The CDR3 sequence is CASSIPDRGNEQFF. DNA of the CDR3: TGCGCCAGCAGCATACCCGACAGGGGCAATGAGCAGTTCTTC.

This clonotype has at least ten counts. The V call is TRBV7-8, the J call TRBJ2-1, with D maybe TRBD2 (6 bases). Between the trimmed V and J ends, which lost 5 bases and 8 bases, there was a span of 25 bases. This CDR3 contains 17 residues. From germline, CDR1 is SGHVS and CDR2 FQNEAQ. The CDR3: CASSPPLRDKRRDEQFF. The DNA of the CDR3 is TGTGCCAGCAGCCCCCCCCTCAGAGATAAGAGGAGGGATGAGCAGTTCTTC.

In regard to this clonotype: A junction boundary mismatches the germline segment, possibly from a read error. The rearrangement uses TRBV7-7 and TRBJ2-2, with TRBD1 as a possible D gene (6 bases). This CDR3 contains 16 residues. The germline V gene encodes CDR1 SSHAT and CDR2 FNYEAQ (reference sequence). The CDR3 DNA is TGTGCTAGCAGCCGAAGAGGGGGACCGAACACCGGGGAGCTGTTTTTT. Protein: CASSRRGGPNTGELFF.

This clonotype showed up just a few times. The genes are TRBV28 and TRBJ2-5; no definite D call. Germline lookup yields CDR1 MDHEN and CDR2 SYDVKM. Trimming left V 2 bases short and J 3 bases short, with 7 bases between. This CDR3 is built from 13 residues. CDR3 in DNA: TGTGCCAGCAGTTTAGGAATTGAAGAGACCCAGTACTTC. Amino acids: CASSLGIEETQYF.

In this sample, this clonotype turned up many times. The V call is TRBV12-3 or TRBV12-4, the J call TRBJ2-7; D remains unclear. The V and J ends lost 5 bases and 4 bases respectively, with 9 bases between them. The CDR3 has 12 residues. CDR3 residues: CASSPKRYEQYF. CDR3 coding DNA: TGTGCCAGCAGTCCCAAGAGGTACGAGCAGTACTTC.

This clonotype was seen many times. This chain uses TRBV9 with TRBJ2-7, with 7 bases lining up with TRBD2. V was clipped by 3 bases and J by 0 bases; unmatched bases: 12. The CDR3 is 17 residues long. Germline CDR1 SGDLS, CDR2 YYNGEE. CDR3 region: CASSGGGGLADSYEQYF. The CDR3 DNA reads as TGTGCCAGCAGCGGGGGAGGTGGGCTAGCGGACTCCTACGAGCAGTACTTC. The variable domain in full, with the rest retrieved from reference TRBV9 and TRBJ2-7, is DSGVTQTPKHLITATGQRVTLRCSPRSGDLSVYWYQQSLDQGLQFLIQYYNGEERAKGNILERFSAQQFPDLHSELNLSSLELGDSALYFCASSGGGGLADSYEQYFGPGTRLTVT.

This clonotype was recorded a few times. V is TRBV11-1 and J is TRBJ2-5; tentatively, D is TRBD2 (6 bases). The CDR3 extends over 15 amino acids. Per germline, CDR1 SGHAT and CDR2 FQDESV (reference sequence). Trimming left V 2 bases short and J 4 bases short, with 14 bases between. The CDR3 nucleotides are TGTGCCAGCAGCTTACTGGAGGGTGGCGGAGAGACCCAGTACTTC. It codes for CASSLLEGGGETQYF. Drawing the rest from reference TRBV11-1 and TRBJ2-5, the complete variable domain is EAEVAQSPRYKITEKSQAVAFWCDPISGHATLYWYRQILGQGPELLVQFQDESVVDDSQLPKDRFSAERLKGVDSTLKIQPAELGDSAMYLCASSLLEGGGETQYFGPGTRLLVL.

Ten or more counts support this clonotype. The V gene is TRBV12-3 or TRBV12-4, the J gene TRBJ2-3, with D possibly matching TRBD2 (5 bases). This CDR3 comprises 14 residues. Trimming left V 3 bases short and J 1 base short, with 8 bases between. CDR3 protein: CASSFISGTDTQYF. The CDR3 nucleotides read TGTGCCAGCAGTTTTATTAGCGGCACAGATACGCAGTATTTT.

There are a few counts of this clonotype. The CDR3 DNA follows: TGCAGTCCCTATTCCACAGATACGCAGTATTTT. It specifies CSPYSTDTQYF. This chain connects TRBV20-1 to TRBJ2-3; D is ambiguous. The CDR3 is 11 amino acids. CDR1 is DFQATT, CDR2 SNEGSKA, per germline (reference sequence). V was shortened by 8 bases and J by 2 bases, with 8 bases between the two germline ends.

A remark on this clonotype: This may come from a read error, since a much larger clone is one base off. The CDR3 ends on some other residue instead of the conserved phenylalanine or tryptophan, so this is likely a read error. The chain couples TRBV7-2 to TRBJ2-7; 8 nucleotides line up with TRBD2. The CDR3 spans 15 residues. Germline V gives CDR1 SGHTA, CDR2 FQGNSA. The V gene end was trimmed by 2 bases and the J gene end by 4 bases; junction bases not matched to a gene: 7. The CDR3 protein is CASSLRSGSGYEQYS. DNA of the CDR3: TGTGCCAGCAGCTTAAGGAGCGGGAGTGGATACGAGCAGTACTCC.

V is TRBV11-2 and J is TRBJ2-7; 8 positions match TRBD2. The junction had 7 bases not matched to a gene; V was cut back by 4 bases and J by 2 bases. The CDR3 is made up of 15 amino acids. From germline, CDR1 is SGHAT and CDR2 FQNNGV. In DNA, the CDR3 is TGTGCCAGCAGCTCACCACTAGCGGAGCCCTACGAGCAGTACTTC. Its translation: CASSSPLAEPYEQYF.

J is TRBJ2-1 and V is TRBV19; TRBD2 matches 15 bases. The germline CDR1 and CDR2 sequences are LNHDA and SQIVND (reference sequence). The CDR3 spans 17 residues. V dropped 4 bases and J dropped 8; count of bases not matched to a gene: 9. The CDR3 DNA follows: TGTGCCAGTAGTAGTCCGGGACTAGCGGGAGGTGCCGATGAGCAGTTCTTC. This translates into CASSSPGLAGGADEQFF.

This clonotype was seen only a few times. The rearrangement uses TRBV5-4 and TRBJ2-7; 8 bases are a match to TRBD1. The V gene's germline CDR1 is SGHNT and CDR2 YYREEE (reference sequence). The CDR3 spans 15 residues. The V gene end was trimmed by 3 bases and the J gene end by 0 bases; junction bases not matched to a gene: 5. In DNA, the CDR3 is TGTGCCAGCAGCTCGACAGGGGCCAACTCCTACGAGCAGTACTTC. Its protein is CASSSTGANSYEQYF.

This clonotype has just a few counts. The rearrangement links TRBV9 to TRBJ1-6; 7 nucleotides match TRBD1. Germline V gene data show CDR1 as SGDLS and CDR2 as YYNGEE. V gave up 3 bases and J gave up 8 bases; unmatched junction bases: 2. There are 13 residues in the CDR3. CDR3 residues: CASSGTGDSPLHF. In DNA form, the CDR3 reads TGTGCCAGCAGCGGAACAGGGGATTCACCCCTCCACTTT. Together with reference TRBV9 and TRBJ1-6, the CDR3 gives the full variable domain: DSGVTQTPKHLITATGQRVTLRCSPRSGDLSVYWYQQSLDQGLQFLIQYYNGEERAKGNILERFSAQQFPDLHSELNLSSLELGDSALYFCASSGTGDSPLHFGNGTRLTVT.